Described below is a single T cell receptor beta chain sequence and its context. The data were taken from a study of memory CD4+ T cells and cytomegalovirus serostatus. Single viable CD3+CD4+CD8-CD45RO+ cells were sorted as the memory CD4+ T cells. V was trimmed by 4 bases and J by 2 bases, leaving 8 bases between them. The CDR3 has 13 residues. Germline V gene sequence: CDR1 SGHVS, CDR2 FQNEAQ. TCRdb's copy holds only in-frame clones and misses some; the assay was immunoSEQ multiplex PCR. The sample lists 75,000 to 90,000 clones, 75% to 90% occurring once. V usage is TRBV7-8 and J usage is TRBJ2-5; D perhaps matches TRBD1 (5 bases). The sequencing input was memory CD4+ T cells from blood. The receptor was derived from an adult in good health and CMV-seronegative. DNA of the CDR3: TGTGCCAGCAGCTCTCGACAGCAAGAGACCCAGTACTTC. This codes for CASSSRQQETQYF.